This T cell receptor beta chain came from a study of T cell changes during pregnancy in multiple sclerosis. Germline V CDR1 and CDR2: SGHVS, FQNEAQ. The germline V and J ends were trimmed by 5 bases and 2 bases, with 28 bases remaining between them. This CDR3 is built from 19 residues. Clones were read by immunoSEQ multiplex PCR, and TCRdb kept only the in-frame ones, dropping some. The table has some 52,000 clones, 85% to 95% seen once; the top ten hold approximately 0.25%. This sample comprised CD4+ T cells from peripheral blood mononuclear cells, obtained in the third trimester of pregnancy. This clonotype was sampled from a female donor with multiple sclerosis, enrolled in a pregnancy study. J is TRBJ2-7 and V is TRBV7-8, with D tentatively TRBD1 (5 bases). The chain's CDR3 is CASSRQTVATYLSTYEQYF. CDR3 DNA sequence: TGTGCCAGCAGCCGACAGACAGTGGCCACTTACTTGTCAACCTACGAGCAGTACTTC.